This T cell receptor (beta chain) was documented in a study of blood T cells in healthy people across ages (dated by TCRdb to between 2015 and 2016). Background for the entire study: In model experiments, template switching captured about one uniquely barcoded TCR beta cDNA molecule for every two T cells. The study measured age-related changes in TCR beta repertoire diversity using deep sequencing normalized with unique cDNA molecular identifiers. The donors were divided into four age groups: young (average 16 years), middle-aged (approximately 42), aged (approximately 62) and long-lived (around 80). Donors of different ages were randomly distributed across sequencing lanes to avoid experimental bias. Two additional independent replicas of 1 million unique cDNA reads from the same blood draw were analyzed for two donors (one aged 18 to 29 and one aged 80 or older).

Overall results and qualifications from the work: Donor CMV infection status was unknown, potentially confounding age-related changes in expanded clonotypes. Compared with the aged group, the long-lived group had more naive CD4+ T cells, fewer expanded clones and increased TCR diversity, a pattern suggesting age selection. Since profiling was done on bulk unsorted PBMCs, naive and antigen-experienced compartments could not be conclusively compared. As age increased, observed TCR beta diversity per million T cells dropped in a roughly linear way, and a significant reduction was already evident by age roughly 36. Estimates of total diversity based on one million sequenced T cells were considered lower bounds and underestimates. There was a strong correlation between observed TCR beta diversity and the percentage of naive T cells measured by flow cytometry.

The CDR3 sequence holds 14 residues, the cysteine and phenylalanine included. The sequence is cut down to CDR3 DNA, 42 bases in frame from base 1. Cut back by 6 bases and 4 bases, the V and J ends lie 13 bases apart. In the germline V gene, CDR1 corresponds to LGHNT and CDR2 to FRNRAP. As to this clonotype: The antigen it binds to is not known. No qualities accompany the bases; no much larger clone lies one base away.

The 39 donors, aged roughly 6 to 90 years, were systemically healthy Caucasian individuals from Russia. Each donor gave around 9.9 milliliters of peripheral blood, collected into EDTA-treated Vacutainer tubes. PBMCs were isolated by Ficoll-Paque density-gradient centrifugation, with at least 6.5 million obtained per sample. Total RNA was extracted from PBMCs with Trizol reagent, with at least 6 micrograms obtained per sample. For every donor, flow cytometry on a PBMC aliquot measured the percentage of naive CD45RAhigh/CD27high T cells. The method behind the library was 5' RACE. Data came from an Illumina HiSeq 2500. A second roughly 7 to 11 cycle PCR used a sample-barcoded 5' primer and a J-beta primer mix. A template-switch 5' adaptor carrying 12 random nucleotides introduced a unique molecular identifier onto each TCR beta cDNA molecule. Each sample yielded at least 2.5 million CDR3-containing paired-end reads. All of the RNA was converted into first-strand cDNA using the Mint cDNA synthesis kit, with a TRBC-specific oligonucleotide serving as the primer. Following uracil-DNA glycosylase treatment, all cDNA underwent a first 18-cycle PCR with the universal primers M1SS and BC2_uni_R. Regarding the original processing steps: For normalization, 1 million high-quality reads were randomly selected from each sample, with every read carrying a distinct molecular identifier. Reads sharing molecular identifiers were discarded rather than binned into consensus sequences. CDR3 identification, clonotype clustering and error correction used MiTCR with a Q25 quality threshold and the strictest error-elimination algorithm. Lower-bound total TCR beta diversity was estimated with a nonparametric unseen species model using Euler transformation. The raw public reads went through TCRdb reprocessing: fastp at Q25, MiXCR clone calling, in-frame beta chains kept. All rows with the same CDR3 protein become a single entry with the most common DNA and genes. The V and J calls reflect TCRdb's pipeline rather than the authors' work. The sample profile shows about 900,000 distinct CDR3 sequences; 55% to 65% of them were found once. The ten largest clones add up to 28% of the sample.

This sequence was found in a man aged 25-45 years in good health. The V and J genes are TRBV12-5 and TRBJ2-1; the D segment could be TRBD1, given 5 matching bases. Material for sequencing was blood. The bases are TGTGCTAGTGGCCCACCCGGACATTACAATGAGCAGTTCTTC. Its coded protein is CASGPPGHYNEQFF.